This T cell receptor (beta chain) came from a study of OX40 agonist ivuxolimab in advanced cancers. In the study overall: Patients with hepatocellular carcinoma, melanoma, renal cell or head and neck cancer made up the dose-escalation patients. Subjects had a mean age of around 60 years, with a range of roughly 20 to 79; roughly 83% were male. Overall study results and limits: There was clonal expansion of CD4+ and CD8+ blood T cells by week 6 at 0.1 to 3.0 mg/kg.

On this clone itself: Its antigen is as yet unknown.

Germline V gives CDR1 SNHLY, CDR2 FYNNEI. V was pared by 2 bases and J by 6 bases, with 12 bases of the junction left unmatched. This CDR3 is 16 amino acids long. Profiled with immunoSEQ multiplex PCR; TCRdb holds only in-frame clones, not every one. The top ten clones hold 0.31% of a sample with 80,000 to 100,000 clones, roughly 84% of them seen once. V is TRBV2 and J is TRBJ1-2; 7 positions match TRBD1. The specimen was CD4+ or CD8+ T cells sorted from blood, collected in a trial of the OX40 agonist ivuxolimab. This receptor was obtained from an adult with an advanced solid tumor such as melanoma, head and neck, liver or kidney cancer. In DNA, the CDR3 is TGTGCCAGCAGTGAAACAGGTTGGGGGACAGAGAATGGCTACACCTTC. Amino acids: CASSETGWGTENGYTF.